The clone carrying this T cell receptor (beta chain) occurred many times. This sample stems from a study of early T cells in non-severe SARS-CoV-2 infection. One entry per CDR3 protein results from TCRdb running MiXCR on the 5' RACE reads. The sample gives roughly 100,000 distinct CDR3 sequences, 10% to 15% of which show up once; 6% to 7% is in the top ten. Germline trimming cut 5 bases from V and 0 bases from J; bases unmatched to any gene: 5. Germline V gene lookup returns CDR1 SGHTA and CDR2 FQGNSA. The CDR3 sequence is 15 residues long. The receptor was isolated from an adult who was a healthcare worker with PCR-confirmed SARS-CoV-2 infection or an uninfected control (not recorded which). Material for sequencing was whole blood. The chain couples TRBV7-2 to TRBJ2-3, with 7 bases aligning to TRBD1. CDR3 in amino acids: CASSLGGVSTDTQYF. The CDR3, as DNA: TGTGCCAGCAGCCTAGGGGGCGTGAGCACAGATACGCAGTATTTT.